This T cell receptor (beta chain) was recovered during a study of shared clonotypes between healthy human individuals. Study details: Ranging from 18 to 49 in age, donors were a couple of women and a few men.

TCRdb keeps only in-frame clones here, not all; method: immunoSEQ multiplex PCR. In the table there are around 430,000 clones, 75% to 85% of which are singletons. Germline CDR1 is SGDLS and CDR2 is YYNGEE. With 5 bases removed from V and 3 bases from J, the gap between germline ends came to 12 bases. The CDR3 has 14 amino acids. Sequenced input: PBMCs. The TCR was taken from a woman aged 40 to 50 in good health. Some clones in this sample may be carry-over from other donors' samples. V gene TRBV9 combines with J gene TRBJ1-5; TRBD1 is a possible D gene (5 bases). The CDR3 reads CASSDQGNNQPQHF. CDR3 nucleotides: TGTGCCAGCAGTGATCAGGGAAACAATCAGCCCCAGCATTTT.